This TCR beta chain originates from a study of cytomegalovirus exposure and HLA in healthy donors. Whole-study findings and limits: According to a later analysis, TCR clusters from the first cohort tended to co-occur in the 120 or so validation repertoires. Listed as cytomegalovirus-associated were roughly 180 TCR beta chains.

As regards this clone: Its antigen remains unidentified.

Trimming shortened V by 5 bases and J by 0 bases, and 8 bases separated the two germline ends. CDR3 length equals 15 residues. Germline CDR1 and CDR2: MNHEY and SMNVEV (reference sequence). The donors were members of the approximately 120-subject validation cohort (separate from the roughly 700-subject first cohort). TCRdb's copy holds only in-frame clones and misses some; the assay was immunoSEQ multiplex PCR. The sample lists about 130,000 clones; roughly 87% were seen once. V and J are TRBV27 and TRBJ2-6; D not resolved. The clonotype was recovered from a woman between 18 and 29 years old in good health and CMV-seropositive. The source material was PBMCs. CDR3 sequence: CASSPSGSGANVLTF. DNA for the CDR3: TGTGCCAGCAGTCCCTCGGGCTCTGGGGCCAACGTCCTGACTTTC.